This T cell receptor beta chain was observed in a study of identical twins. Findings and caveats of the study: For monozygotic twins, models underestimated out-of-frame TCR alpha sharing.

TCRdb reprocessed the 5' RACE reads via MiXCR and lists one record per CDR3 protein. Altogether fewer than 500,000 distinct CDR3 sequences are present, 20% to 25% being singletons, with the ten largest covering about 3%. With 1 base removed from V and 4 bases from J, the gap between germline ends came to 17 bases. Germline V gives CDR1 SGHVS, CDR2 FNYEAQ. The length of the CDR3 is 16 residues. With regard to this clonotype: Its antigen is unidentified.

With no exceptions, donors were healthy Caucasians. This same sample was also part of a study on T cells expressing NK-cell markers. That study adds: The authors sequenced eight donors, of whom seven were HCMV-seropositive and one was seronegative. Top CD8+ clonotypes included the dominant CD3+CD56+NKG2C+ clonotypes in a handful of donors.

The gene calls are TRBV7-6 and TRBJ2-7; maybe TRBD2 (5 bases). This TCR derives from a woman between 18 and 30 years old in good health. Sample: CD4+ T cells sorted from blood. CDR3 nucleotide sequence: TGTGCCAGCAGCTTAGGCAGGCCTCGAGAGGGTTACGAGCAGTACTTC. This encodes CASSLGRPREGYEQYF.